These 9 T cell receptor beta chains came from one sample sequenced in a study of cytomegalovirus exposure and HLA in healthy donors. This PCR relied on a set of 60 Vbeta primers and 13 Jbeta primers. The assay was immunoSEQ multiplex PCR, and TCRdb's table has in-frame clones only and misses some. The sample holds approximately 200,000 clones. The sample was PBMCs. These receptors were taken from a boy younger than 18 in good health and CMV-seronegative.

The chain employs TRBV4-1 and TRBJ2-5, with 9 bases matching TRBD1. TRBJ2-7 matches the DNA end more closely, so the J call is doubtful. The length of the CDR3 is 15 residues. Germline CDR1 is MGHRA and CDR2 is YSYEKL. CDR3: CASSQVGTGWDEQYF. The CDR3 DNA reads as TGCGCCAGCAGCCAAGTCGGGACAGGGTGGGACGAGCAGTACTTC.

The J gene is TRBJ2-3, the V gene TRBV11-3, with 8 bases fitting TRBD1. V trimming: 2 bases; J trimming: 5 bases; junction bases outside the gene matches: 9. The CDR3 runs 16 residues. Germline V gene sequence: CDR1 SGHNT, CDR2 YENEEA. For the CDR3, the DNA is TGTGCCAGCAGCTTAATGAGTGGACAGGGTTTAGATACGCAGTATTTT. Translation: CASSLMSGQGLDTQYF.

The chain has TRBV27 and TRBJ1-1, with 8 bases fitting TRBD1. The germline V gene has CDR1 MNHEY and CDR2 SMNVEV (reference sequence). The CDR3 consists of 16 residues. V lost 3 bases and J lost 0; bases outside the gene matches: 6. In DNA form, the CDR3 reads TGTGCCAGCAGTTTTACAGGGGGTAACATGAACACTGAAGCTTTCTTT. Translated: CASSFTGGNMNTEAFF.

The chain joins TRBV30 to TRBJ2-7, with 7 bases that match TRBD1. J lost 3 bases, V lost 1 base, and 6 bases had no gene match. The CDR3 loop spans 14 amino acids. The germline V gene encodes CDR1 GTSNPN and CDR2 SVGIG (reference sequence). CDR3: CAWSDLGTVYEQYF. The DNA of the CDR3 is TGTGCCTGGAGTGATTTGGGGACAGTCTACGAGCAGTACTTC.

The rearrangement joins TRBV11-2 to TRBJ2-7; D may be TRBD2 (7 bases). Trimming shortened V by 5 bases and J by 0 bases, and 14 bases separated the two germline ends. The CDR3 consists of 15 residues. Germline CDR1 and CDR2: SGHAT and FQNNGV. CDR3 amino acids: CASSPRGGLSYEQYF. The CDR3 coding sequence is TGTGCCAGCAGCCCTCGCGGGGGCCTCTCCTACGAGCAGTACTTC.

The J gene is TRBJ2-3, the V gene TRBV5-1, with a weak D call TRBD2 (5 bases). The germline CDR1 and CDR2 sequences are SGHRS and YFSETQ. The CDR3 loop spans 14 amino acids. Trimming pared 4 bases from V and 2 bases from J, leaving 11 bases between. Here the CDR3 DNA reads TGCGCCAGCAGCCCCGGGGATTTCACAGATACGCAGTATTTT. This translates into CASSPGDFTDTQYF.

DNA for the CDR3: TGCGCCAGCAGCTCCCGAAGAGTGCGGGGGGAAACAGATACGCAGTATTTT. It codes for CASSSRRVRGETDTQYF. V gene TRBV5-1 combines with J gene TRBJ2-3, with 8 bases that match TRBD2. The CDR3 runs to 17 residues. V was pared by 3 bases and J by 3 bases, with 12 bases of the junction left unmatched. Germline values: CDR1 SGHRS, CDR2 YFSETQ. The complete variable domain, with remaining parts taken from reference TRBV5-1 and TRBJ2-3, reads KAGVTQTPRYLIKTRGQQVTLSCSPISGHRSVSWYQQTPGQGLQFLFEYFSETQRNKGNFPGRFSGRQFSNSRSEMNVSTLELGDSALYLCASSSRRVRGETDTQYFGPGTRLTVL.

The chain combines TRBV7-3 with TRBJ2-2; 8 positions agree with TRBD1. V dropped 5 bases and J dropped 1; count of bases not matched to a gene: 3. Looked up from germline, CDR1 is SGHTA and CDR2 is FQGTGA. The CDR3 spans 15 residues. CDR3 protein: CASSRTGLNTGELFF. The DNA of the CDR3 is TGTGCCAGCAGCCGGACAGGGTTGAACACCGGGGAGCTGTTTTTT.

The CDR3 reads CASSMWSTGDYGYTF. In nucleotides, the CDR3 is TGTGCCAGTAGTATGTGGTCGACGGGTGACTATGGCTACACCTTC. The chain joins TRBV19 to TRBJ1-2; D gene unclear. V lost 3 bases and J lost 3, with 14 bases in between. Germline CDR1 reads LNHDA; CDR2 reads SQIVND (reference sequence). The CDR3 contains 15 residues. The variable domain in full, with the rest retrieved from reference TRBV19 and TRBJ1-2, is DGGITQSPKYLFRKEGQNVTLSCEQNLNHDAMYWYRQDPGQGLRLIYYSQIVNDFQKGDIAEGYSVSREKKESFPLTVTSAQKNPTAFYLCASSMWSTGDYGYTFGSGTRLTVV.